A single T cell receptor (beta chain) is shown here with its context. The same CDR3 arises from other DNA sequences in this sample as well. These data come from a study of CD8+ T cells in alopecia areata. Treatment described: oral pan-JAK inhibitor, 5-10 mg twice daily. The germline V gene has CDR1 SEHNR and CDR2 FQNEAQ (reference sequence). CDR3 length equals 12 residues. V lost 3 bases to trimming and J lost 4 bases, with 7 bases between them. Extraction and reverse transcription of RNA yielded cDNA as the sequencing template. Clones were sequenced by immunoSEQ multiplex PCR, and TCRdb holds only the in-frame ones, with some missing. The profile shows over 200,000 clones, around three fifths of them singletons.

The chain employs TRBV7-9 and TRBJ2-7; perhaps TRBD1 as D (6 bases). This sequence originates from a human donor with alopecia areata. The sample consisted of CD4+ T cells sorted from blood, taken at week 4, from a patient treated with tofacitinib. CDR3 nucleotides: TGTGCCAGCAGCTTCCAGGGGTACGAGCAGTACTTC. This sequence encodes CASSFQGYEQYF.